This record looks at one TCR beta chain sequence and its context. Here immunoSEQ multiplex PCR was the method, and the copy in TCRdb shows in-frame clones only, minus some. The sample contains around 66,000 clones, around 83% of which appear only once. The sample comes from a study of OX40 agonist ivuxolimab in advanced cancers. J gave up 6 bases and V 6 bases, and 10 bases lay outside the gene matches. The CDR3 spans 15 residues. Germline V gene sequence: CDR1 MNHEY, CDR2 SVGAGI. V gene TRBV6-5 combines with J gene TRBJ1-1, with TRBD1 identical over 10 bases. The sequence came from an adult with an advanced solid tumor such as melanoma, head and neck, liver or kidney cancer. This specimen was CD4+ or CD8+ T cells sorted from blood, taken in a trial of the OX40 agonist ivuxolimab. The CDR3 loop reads CASRETTGGSSEAFF. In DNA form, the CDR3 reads TGTGCCAGCAGGGAGACGACAGGGGGCTCGTCTGAAGCTTTCTTT.